This TCR beta chain was documented in a study of T-cell reconstitution after alpha-beta-depleted transplantation in children. The library targeted TCRbeta and was prepared with unique molecular identifiers. TCRdb itself ran the PCR reads through MiXCR, one entry per CDR3 protein. There are about 610,000 distinct CDR3 sequences in the sample; about 10% occur only once, and roughly 4% lies in the top ten. This clonotype showed up just a few times. Deletions cut 0 bases from V and 4 bases from J, with 10 bases between. The CDR3 spans 15 residues. Germline V gene data show CDR1 as LNHNV and CDR2 as YYDKDF (reference sequence).

The sequence was obtained from a human donor who donated a stem cell graft to a child with acute myeloid leukemia. The genes are TRBV15 and TRBJ1-5; TRBD1 is a possible D gene (6 bases). The source was PBMCs from the stem cell graft donor, collected from the stem cell graft. The CDR3 bases are TGTGCCACCAGCAGAGATCTCCAGGGGAATCAGCCCCAGCATTTT. This sequence encodes CATSRDLQGNQPQHF.